This TCR beta chain was sequenced in a study of T cell responses to AZD1222 COVID-19 vaccine. General study points: At 160-218 and 743-854, vaccine-associated CD4 TCRs were dominant, and they spanned spike.

The assay was immunoSEQ multiplex PCR, and TCRdb's table has in-frame clones only and misses some. The sample contains 150,000 or so clones, more than 90% of which appear only once. A note on this clone: What it binds is not known.

V lost 4 bases and J lost 4; bases outside the gene matches: 8. CDR1 is SGHNT, CDR2 YYREEE, per germline (reference sequence). This CDR3 comprises 15 residues. The chain combines TRBV5-4 with TRBJ1-3; 7 bases match TRBD1. This TCR was recovered from an adult in good health. The material was peripheral blood, obtained on day 0 of AZD1222 vaccination. CDR3 loop: CASSVGTAGGNTIYF. DNA for the CDR3: TGTGCCAGCAGCGTGGGGACAGCGGGAGGAAACACCATATATTTT.